This T cell receptor (beta chain) was profiled in a study of identical twins. Trimming stripped 5 bases from V and 9 bases from J, with 14 bases between. Germline CDR1 and CDR2: MNHEY and SMNVEV (reference sequence). The CDR3 sequence is 13 residues long. This clonotype was observed a few times. Each cDNA held unique molecular identifiers, and template switching gave it a universal primer site. A single record per CDR3 protein comes from TCRdb applying MiXCR to the 5' RACE reads. The sample holds 400,000 to 500,000 distinct CDR3 sequences; 15% to 20% are singletons and the top ten take 12%. This clonotype was sampled from a man aged 45 to 65 in good health. The chain recombines TRBV27 with TRBJ2-1; D unclear. The sequenced sample consisted of naive T cells sorted from blood. In DNA, the CDR3 is TGTGCCAGCAGTACCCCTGTCAAGCGTGAGCAGTTCTTC. It encodes CASSTPVKREQFF.